This T cell receptor (beta chain) was found in a study of cytomegalovirus exposure and HLA in healthy donors. Findings and limits, study-wide: A later analysis linked a missense variant in DCLRE1C to the trimming of TCR beta V and J genes. Investigators reported about 160 TCR beta chains as tied to cytomegalovirus. Sequencing probably produced one cluster of sequence variants that were highly shared.

Researchers ran the PCR with 60 Vbeta and 13 Jbeta primers. The data were produced by immunoSEQ multiplex PCR, yet TCRdb's version contains in-frame clones alone and is incomplete. The table shows 150,000 to 200,000 clones, with about 85% occurring only once. V was trimmed by 5 bases and J by 6 bases, leaving 10 bases between them. Germline V CDR1 and CDR2: SGHTA, FQGNSA. This CDR3 has 13 amino acids. Turning to this clone: No antigen is known for it.

The chain recombines TRBV7-2 with TRBJ1-4; possible D gene TRBD1, 6 bases. The sequenced sample consisted of PBMCs. The receptor was isolated from a man in his late teens or twenties in good health and CMV-seronegative. The CDR3 coding sequence is TGTGCCAGCAGCCGCAGGACAGATGAAAAACTGTTTTTT. Protein: CASSRRTDEKLFF.